The 25 T cell receptor beta chains below all came from one sample that was sequenced in a study of blood T cell repertoires in COVID-19 (dated by TCRdb to about 2020). The method behind the library was the immunoSEQ multiplex PCR assay. TCRdb re-hosts the immuneACCESS table, in-frame sequences only. Its copies lack some clones; in the studies checked, an unresolved V gene accounts for under half of them, and the cause for the rest is not known. Within this sample are roughly 200,000 clones, with around 80% of them counted one time only. Together, the top ten hold approximately 10% of the sample. The sequencing sample was made of peripheral blood. Receptors originate from a woman older than 75 with COVID-19, enrolled during active disease.

The chain is built from TRBV29-1 and TRBJ2-3; 13 bases agree with TRBD2. With V trimmed by 6 bases and J by 3 bases, 9 bases remained unmatched. This CDR3 has 16 amino acids. The germline V gene encodes CDR1 SQVTM and CDR2 ANQGSEA. The CDR3 loop is CSVKTSGRLVTDTQYF. The DNA for the CDR3 is TGCAGCGTGAAGACTAGCGGGAGGTTGGTGACAGATACGCAGTATTTT.

This clone occurred a few times. This chain joins TRBV9 and TRBJ1-2; 9 bases align to TRBD1. The CDR3 runs 14 residues. Looked up from germline, CDR1 is SGDLS and CDR2 is YYNGEE. V lost 0 bases, J lost 6 bases, and 3 bases stayed unmatched. The CDR3: CASSVGGTGNGYTF. For the CDR3, the DNA is TGTGCCAGCAGCGTAGGAGGGACAGGGAATGGCTACACCTTC. Based on the CDR3 plus reference TRBV9 and TRBJ1-2, the full variable domain is DSGVTQTPKHLITATGQRVTLRCSPRSGDLSVYWYQQSLDQGLQFLIQYYNGEERAKGNILERFSAQQFPDLHSELNLSSLELGDSALYFCASSVGGTGNGYTFGSGTRLTVV.

V and J are TRBV29-1 and TRBJ1-1, with D possibly being TRBD1 (5 bases). The CDR3 covers 12 residues. Trimming pared 4 bases from V and 5 bases from J, leaving 11 bases between. Per germline, CDR1 SQVTM and CDR2 ANQGSEA. CDR3 sequence: CSVGRVGTEAFF. CDR3 in DNA: TGCAGCGTTGGCAGGGTCGGGACTGAAGCTTTCTTT.

The V and J genes are TRBV10-3 and TRBJ2-5, with 11 positions matching TRBD1. CDR3 length: 14 amino acids. Germline V gene lookup returns CDR1 ENHRY and CDR2 SYGVKD. V trimming: 10 bases; J trimming: 4 bases; junction bases outside the gene matches: 8. CDR3 sequence: CATRDRGRTETQYF. The CDR3 region has the DNA TGTGCCACCCGGGACAGGGGGAGGACAGAGACCCAGTACTTC.

The CDR3, as DNA: TGTGCCAGCAGCCGGACGACAGGGCGATTGGATCAGCCCCAGCATTTT. This translates into CASSRTTGRLDQPQHF. The genes are TRBV7-2 and TRBJ1-5; 7 bases align to TRBD1. CDR3 length: 16 amino acids. The germline CDR1 and CDR2 sequences are SGHTA and FQGNSA. V was clipped by 5 bases and J by 5 bases; unmatched bases: 12.

The rearrangement uses TRBV5-5 and TRBJ1-5; a weak D match, TRBD1 (5 bases). The CDR3 has 18 residues. Germline V gives CDR1 SGHKS, CDR2 YYEKEE (reference sequence). Trimming cost V 0 bases and J 0 bases, with 16 bases left between them. CDR3 sequence reads: CASSLAPPGGISNQPQHF. The CDR3 coding sequence is TGTGCCAGCAGCTTGGCACCTCCGGGGGGGATTAGCAATCAGCCCCAGCATTTT.

This clone was recorded once. The rearrangement uses TRBV7-3 and TRBJ2-2; D gene uncertain. V dropped 5 bases and J dropped 7 bases, with 11 bases sitting between them. The length of the CDR3 is 13 residues. CDR1 SGHTA and CDR2 FQGTGA come from the germline V gene. CDR3 sequence reads: CASSPQAIGELFF. CDR3 coding DNA: TGTGCCAGCAGCCCCCAAGCGATCGGGGAGCTGTTTTTT. Combining the CDR3 with reference TRBV7-3 and TRBJ2-2 gives the whole variable domain GAGVSQTPSNKVTEKGKYVELRCDPISGHTALYWYRQSLGQGPEFLIYFQGTGAADDSGLPNDRFFAVRPEGSVSTLKIQRTERGDSAVYLCASSPQAIGELFFGEGSRLTVL.

This chain links TRBV3-1 (or the pseudogene TRBV3-2) with TRBJ1-1; possibly TRBD1 for D (6 bases). V lost 6 bases and J lost 5, with 16 bases in between. There are 14 residues in the CDR3. Germline V gives CDR1 LGHDT, CDR2 YNNKEL (reference sequence). This chain's CDR3 is CASRAGAGSTEAFF. The CDR3 region has the DNA TGTGCCAGCAGGGCAGGGGCAGGGTCGACTGAAGCTTTCTTT.

J is TRBJ1-2 and V is TRBV18; 9 bases align to TRBD1. There are 14 residues in the CDR3. CDR1 and CDR2 (germline): KGHSH, LQKENI. J was trimmed by 3 bases and V by 5 bases; bases with no gene match: 4. The CDR3 DNA follows: TGTGCCAGCTCATTCAGACAGGGGGACTATGGCTACACCTTC. This encodes CASSFRQGDYGYTF.

The chain uses TRBV13 and TRBJ1-1; no firm D call. This CDR3 region has 15 residues. Germline lookup yields CDR1 PRHDT and CDR2 FYEKMQ (reference sequence). V was cut by 0 bases and J by 6 bases, with 14 bases left in between. The CDR3 DNA follows: TGTGCCAGCAGCTTAGGCAACAGTGTGGGTTCTGAAGCTTTCTTT. The encoded protein is CASSLGNSVGSEAFF.

This chain connects TRBV5-6 to TRBJ1-1, with TRBD1 matching over 7 bases. V lost 4 bases and J lost 5; bases outside the gene matches: 5. The CDR3 has 13 residues. From germline, CDR1 is SGHDT and CDR2 YYEEEE. CDR3 region: CASSPWTGTEAFF. The CDR3, as DNA: TGTGCCAGCAGCCCTTGGACAGGAACTGAAGCTTTCTTT. The complete variable domain, with remaining parts taken from reference TRBV5-6 and TRBJ1-1, reads DAGVTQSPTHLIKTRGQQVTLRCSPKSGHDTVSWYQQALGQGPQFIFQYYEEEERQRGNFPDRFSGHQFPNYSSELNVNALLLGDSALYLCASSPWTGTEAFFGQGTRLTVV.

The rearrangement links TRBV5-3 to TRBJ2-6; D might be TRBD2 (5 bases). TRBV5-3 is labeled an ORF, and its function is uncertain. The CDR3 is 14 residues long. V lost 10 bases to trimming and J lost 4 bases, with 15 bases between them. CDR3 protein: CAAPTGTGANVLTF. Here the CDR3 DNA reads TGTGCCGCCCCGACGGGAACCGGGGCCAACGTCCTGACTTTC.

J is TRBJ2-2 and V is TRBV18; TRBD2 aligns across 14 bases. Per germline, CDR1 KGHSH and CDR2 LQKENI. Trimming cost V 3 bases and J 6 bases; bases outside gene matches: 3. The length of the CDR3 is 16 residues. The CDR3 region has the DNA TGTGCCAGCTCACCGGGGACTAGCGGGAGCGCCGGGGAGCTGTTTTTT. Its protein product is CASSPGTSGSAGELFF.

This chain joins TRBV2 and TRBJ2-3; a weak D match, TRBD1 (6 bases). V lost 5 bases and J 9 bases, leaving 12 bases between the germline ends. The CDR3 runs to 12 residues. CDR1 and CDR2 (germline): SNHLY, FYNNEI. CDR3 bases: TGTGCCAGCAGTACCAACAGGGAGACGCAGTATTTT. Translated, it gives CASSTNRETQYF.

The CDR3 nucleotides read TGCAGCGTAGAAACTAGCGGCTCCTACAATGAGCAGTTCTTC. Translated: CSVETSGSYNEQFF. The chain employs TRBV29-1 and TRBJ2-1; 8 positions agree with TRBD2. CDR1 and CDR2 from the germline V gene are SQVTM and ANQGSEA. The CDR3 is 14 amino acids. The junction had 4 bases not matched to a gene; V was cut back by 6 bases and J by 0 bases.

The gene calls are TRBV6-5 and TRBJ1-3; D remains ambiguous. CDR3 length: 15 amino acids. CDR1 and CDR2 (germline): MNHEY, SVGAGI. Trimming left V 8 bases short and J 4 bases short, with 18 bases between. DNA for the CDR3: TGTGCCAGCGGCAAACAGAACGGCGCCGGAAACACCATATATTTT. Protein: CASGKQNGAGNTIYF.

The chain links TRBV6-2 or TRBV6-3 to TRBJ2-1; 9 positions agree with TRBD1. The junction had 6 bases not matched to a gene; V was cut back by 6 bases and J by 3 bases. Germline values: CDR1 MNHEY, CDR2 SVGEGT. The CDR3 has 15 amino acids. The CDR3 DNA reads as TGTGCCAGCAGCCCACGGGACAGGGTCTACAATGAGCAGTTCTTC. This codes for CASSPRDRVYNEQFF.

This chain joins TRBV21-1 and TRBJ2-7; the table's D call, TRBD1, was not checked against the DNA. TRBV21-1 is marked as a pseudogene. CDR3 size: 18 residues. The CDR3 spells CASSPRGPGGTAPYEQYF. CDR3 coding DNA: TGTGCCAGCAGCCCCAGGGGGCCGGGCGGGACCGCCCCCTACGAGCAGTACTTC.

The chain combines TRBV5-1 with TRBJ1-2; D call uncertain. There are 15 residues in the CDR3. Germline V gene sequence: CDR1 SGHRS, CDR2 YFSETQ. V shed 4 bases and J shed 4 bases, with 17 bases lying between them. The CDR3 here is CASSPEASFTYGYTF. For the CDR3, the DNA is TGCGCCAGCAGCCCCGAGGCCAGCTTCACCTATGGCTACACCTTC.

This sequence joins TRBV5-1 and TRBJ2-7, with D tentatively TRBD1 (5 bases). From germline, CDR1 is SGHRS and CDR2 YFSETQ. V lost 1 base and J lost 4, with 9 bases in between. The CDR3 totals 13 residues. The CDR3 DNA follows: TGCGCCAGCAGCTTGAGCCAGGGTTACGAGCAGTACTTC. This codes for CASSLSQGYEQYF.

CDR3 protein: CASSYLRTGNEQYF. The CDR3 nucleotides are TGTGCCAGCAGTTACCTGCGGACAGGGAACGAGCAGTACTTC. The V and J genes are TRBV6-2 or TRBV6-3 and TRBJ2-7; 8 bases match TRBD1. Germline V CDR1 and CDR2: MNHEY, SVGEGT. The CDR3 extends over 14 amino acids. Germline trimming cut 2 bases from V and 5 bases from J; bases unmatched to any gene: 5.

This rearrangement joins TRBV9 to TRBJ2-2; 8 positions agree with TRBD2. The ends lost 2 bases at V and 3 bases at J; junction bases unmatched: 3. Germline loops: CDR1 SGDLS, CDR2 YYNGEE. This CDR3 region has 15 residues. The CDR3: CASSVGGGDTGELFF. Here the CDR3 DNA reads TGTGCCAGCAGCGTCGGGGGGGGCGACACCGGGGAGCTGTTTTTT. The variable domain in full, completed from reference TRBV9 and TRBJ2-2, reads DSGVTQTPKHLITATGQRVTLRCSPRSGDLSVYWYQQSLDQGLQFLIQYYNGEERAKGNILERFSAQQFPDLHSELNLSSLELGDSALYFCASSVGGGDTGELFFGEGSRLTVL.

The chain combines TRBV6-6 with TRBJ1-4; D call uncertain. Germline V gene lookup returns CDR1 MNHNY and CDR2 SVGAGI (reference sequence). V lost 0 bases to trimming and J lost 4 bases, with 9 bases between them. The length of the CDR3 is 15 residues. The CDR3 spells CASSYSRAGNEKLFF. CDR3 coding DNA: TGTGCCAGCAGTTACTCACGGGCGGGTAATGAAAAACTGTTTTTT.

This chain uses TRBV6-5 with TRBJ1-2; 7 nucleotides align to TRBD1. The ends lost 6 bases at V and 6 bases at J; junction bases unmatched: 7. There are 13 residues in the CDR3. Germline assignment: CDR1 MNHEY and CDR2 SVGAGI. The CDR3 protein is CASRQGEADGYTF. DNA of the CDR3: TGTGCCAGCAGGCAGGGGGAGGCAGATGGCTACACCTTC.

The chain uses TRBV3-1 (or the pseudogene TRBV3-2) and TRBJ1-5; D perhaps matches TRBD1 (5 bases). With 0 bases removed from V and 0 bases from J, the gap between germline ends came to 18 bases. The length of the CDR3 is 19 residues. Germline V gene sequence: CDR1 LGHDT, CDR2 YNNKEL (reference sequence). This CDR3 reads CASSQEAKTGENSNQPQHF. The CDR3 DNA reads as TGTGCCAGCAGCCAAGAGGCTAAGACGGGGGAAAATAGCAATCAGCCCCAGCATTTT.